This T cell receptor beta chain appears in the sequencing data of a study of cytomegalovirus exposure and HLA in healthy donors. The PCR had 60 Vbeta and 13 Jbeta primers. Profiling relied on immunoSEQ multiplex PCR, and the TCRdb table lists in-frame clones only, not all of them. This sample carries 85,000 to 100,000 clones, 75% to 85% of them seen once, and the ten largest clones take 4.9%. This TCR was recovered from a woman aged 40 to 50 in good health and CMV-seronegative. Sequences were obtained from PBMCs.

The CDR3 coding sequence is TGCGCCAGCAGCGCCGACAGGGGACATGGCTACACCTTC. Residues: CASSADRGHGYTF. The chain carries TRBV5-1 and TRBJ1-2; TRBD1 matches 8 bases. In germline, CDR1 is SGHRS, CDR2 YFSETQ. The CDR3 has 13 residues. The junction had 5 bases not matched to a gene; V was cut back by 4 bases and J by 6 bases.